These 9 T cell receptor beta chains originate from one sample sequenced in a study of blood T cell repertoires in COVID-19. Using immunoSEQ multiplex PCR, the repertoire was profiled, and TCRdb retains in-frame clones only, with some absent. The table lists nearly 400,000 clones, just under 90% of them singletons. Sample: PBMCs or T cells enriched from blood (not recorded which). These receptors originate from a young woman who had recovered from COVID-19.

In regard to this clone: Distinct nucleotide sequences in the sample also encode this CDR3. The rearrangement links TRBV28 to TRBJ2-2; 8 positions agree with TRBD1. V lost 6 bases, J lost 3 bases, and 6 bases stayed unmatched. Germline lookup yields CDR1 MDHEN and CDR2 SYDVKM. CDR3 length: 15 residues. CDR3 sequence: CASSSDRGYTGELFF. The CDR3 DNA reads as TGTGCCAGCAGCTCCGACAGGGGTTACACCGGGGAGCTGTTTTTT.

V usage is TRBV5-4 and J usage is TRBJ2-7; D ambiguous. This CDR3 contains 14 residues. V lost 0 bases and J lost 3, with 10 bases in between. CDR1 is SGHNT and CDR2 is YYREEE in the germline V gene (reference sequence). The DNA for the CDR3 is TGTGCCAGCAGCTTGGTAGGCGGTTACTACGAGCAGTACTTC. It yields the protein CASSLVGGYYEQYF.

The V gene is TRBV7-9, the J gene TRBJ2-7; D not certain. This CDR3 region has 15 residues. V lost 4 bases and J lost 3, with 16 bases in between. Germline V gene sequence: CDR1 SEHNR, CDR2 FQNEAQ (reference sequence). The DNA for the CDR3 is TGTGCCAGCAGCTCCCCTGTTCTGCCAGACTACGAGCAGTACTTC. Amino acids: CASSSPVLPDYEQYF.

This rearrangement joins TRBV30 to TRBJ2-3; 7 bases line up with TRBD1. This CDR3 is 13 amino acids long. Germline-derived CDR1 and CDR2 are GTSNPN and SVGIG (reference sequence). Trimming at V came to 2 bases and at J to 3 bases, leaving 2 bases not matched to a gene. CDR3 protein: CAWSLQGTDTQYF. CDR3 DNA: TGTGCCTGGAGTTTACAGGGGACAGATACGCAGTATTTT.

The CDR3 region has the DNA TGCGCCAGCAGCGGGGGGGCGCGACTGAATGAAAAACTGTTTTTT. As protein: CASSGGARLNEKLFF. This chain joins TRBV5-1 and TRBJ1-4; tentative D call: TRBD1 (6 bases). This CDR3 region has 15 residues. The germline CDR1 and CDR2 sequences are SGHRS and YFSETQ. The V end was cut by 4 bases, the J end by 5 bases, with 15 bases between.

V is TRBV27 and J is TRBJ1-2; unclear D gene. Germline V CDR1 and CDR2: MNHEY, SMNVEV (reference sequence). Between the trimmed V and J ends, which lost 6 bases and 2 bases, there was a span of 10 bases. The CDR3 totals 13 residues. The CDR3 reads CASSIGLNYGYTF. DNA for the CDR3: TGTGCCAGCAGCATAGGACTGAACTATGGCTACACCTTC.

V gene TRBV30 combines with J gene TRBJ2-7; TRBD1 aligns across 8 bases. CDR3 size: 14 residues. V lost 3 bases and J lost 4; bases outside the gene matches: 8. Germline assignment: CDR1 GTSNPN and CDR2 SVGIG (reference sequence). The CDR3 loop reads CAWRGNRGAYEQYF. For the CDR3, the DNA is TGTGCCTGGAGGGGAAACAGGGGGGCTTACGAGCAGTACTTC.

The J gene is TRBJ1-2, the V gene TRBV29-1, with a possible D match to TRBD1 (6 bases). The CDR3 has 14 residues. Looked up from germline, CDR1 is SQVTM and CDR2 is ANQGSEA. The V end lost 6 bases, the J end lost 1 base, and 15 bases lay between the germline ends. CDR3 sequence: CSVTYRDHNYGYTF. CDR3 sequence (DNA): TGCAGCGTCACGTACAGGGATCATAACTATGGCTACACCTTC.

The J gene is TRBJ1-1, the V gene TRBV3-1 (or the pseudogene TRBV3-2), with TRBD1 matching over 7 bases. V lost 3 bases to trimming and J lost 6 bases; unmatched junction nucleotides: 7. The CDR3 totals 14 residues. Germline V gene data show CDR1 as LGHDT and CDR2 as YNNKEL (reference sequence). The DNA for the CDR3 is TGTGCCAGCAGCCACCGGGACAGAAGCTCTGAAGCTTTCTTT. This encodes CASSHRDRSSEAFF.